This T cell receptor beta chain is from a study of blood T cells in healthy people across ages. The study, taken as a whole, reports: From one million sequenced T cells, diversity estimates were lower bounds. In the absence of known donor CMV status, changes in expanded clonotypes were possibly confounded.

On this clonotype: What it binds is not known.

Per-sample yields of isolated PBMCs were at least 6.5 million. Using a J-beta primer mix together with a sample-barcoded 5' primer, a second PCR was run for roughly 6 to 11 cycles. TCRdb independently ran MiXCR on the 5' RACE reads; one entry per CDR3 protein. The table records about 970,000 distinct CDR3 sequences, roughly half of them present only once. This CDR3 comprises 13 residues. V was shortened by 5 bases and J by 2 bases, with 11 bases between the two germline ends. Germline V CDR1 and CDR2: DFQATT, SNEGSKA (reference sequence). This chain links TRBV20-1 with TRBJ2-3, with D possibly being TRBD1 (5 bases). This clonotype was obtained from a woman in her sixties or seventies in good health. The sample comprised blood. CDR3 sequence (DNA): TGCAGTGCTGAAGAAGGGGTCACAGATACGCAGTATTTT. This codes for CSAEEGVTDTQYF.